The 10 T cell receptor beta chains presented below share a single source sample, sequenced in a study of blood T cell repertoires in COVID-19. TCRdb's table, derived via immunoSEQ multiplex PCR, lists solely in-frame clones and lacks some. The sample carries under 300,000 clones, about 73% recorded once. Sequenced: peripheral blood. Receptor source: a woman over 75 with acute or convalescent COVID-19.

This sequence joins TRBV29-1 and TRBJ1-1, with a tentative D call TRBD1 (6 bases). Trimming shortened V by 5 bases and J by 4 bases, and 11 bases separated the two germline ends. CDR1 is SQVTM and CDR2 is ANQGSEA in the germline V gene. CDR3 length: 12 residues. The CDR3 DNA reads TGCAGCGTTCAACGGGGGGCCACTGAAGCTTTCTTT. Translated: CSVQRGATEAFF. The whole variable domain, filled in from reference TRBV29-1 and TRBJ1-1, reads SAVISQKPSRDICQRGTSLTIQCQVDSQVTMMFWYRQQPGQSLTLIATANQGSEATYESGFVIDKFPISRPNLTFSTLTVSNMSPEDSSIYLCSVQRGATEAFFGQGTRLTVV.

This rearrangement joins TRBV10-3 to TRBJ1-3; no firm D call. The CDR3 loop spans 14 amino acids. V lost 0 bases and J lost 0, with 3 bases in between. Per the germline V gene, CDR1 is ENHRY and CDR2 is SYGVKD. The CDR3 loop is CAISESASGNTIYF. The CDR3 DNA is TGTGCCATCAGTGAGTCGGCCTCTGGAAACACCATATATTTT.

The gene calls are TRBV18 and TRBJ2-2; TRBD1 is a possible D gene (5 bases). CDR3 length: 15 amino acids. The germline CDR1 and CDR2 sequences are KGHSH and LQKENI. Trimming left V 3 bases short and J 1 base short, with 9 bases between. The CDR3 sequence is CASSPQGVNTGELFF. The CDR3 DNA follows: TGTGCCAGCTCACCTCAAGGGGTGAACACCGGGGAGCTGTTTTTT. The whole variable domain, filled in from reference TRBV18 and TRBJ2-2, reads NAGVMQNPRHLVRRRGQEARLRCSPMKGHSHVYWYRQLPEEGLKFMVYLQKENIIDESGMPKERFSAEFPKEGPSILRIQQVVRGDSAAYFCASSPQGVNTGELFFGEGSRLTVL.

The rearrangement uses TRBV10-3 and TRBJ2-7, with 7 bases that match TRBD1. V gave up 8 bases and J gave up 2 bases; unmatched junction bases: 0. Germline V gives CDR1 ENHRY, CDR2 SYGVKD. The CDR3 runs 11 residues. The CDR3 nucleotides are TGTGCCATCGGGACAGCCTACGAGCAGTACTTC. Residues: CAIGTAYEQYF.

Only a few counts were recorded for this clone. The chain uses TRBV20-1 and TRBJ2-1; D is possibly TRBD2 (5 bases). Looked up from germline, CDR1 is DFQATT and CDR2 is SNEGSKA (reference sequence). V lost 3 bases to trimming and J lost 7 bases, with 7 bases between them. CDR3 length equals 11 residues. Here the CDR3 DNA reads TGCAGTGCTAGCGGGAATAATGAGCAGTTCTTC. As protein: CSASGNNEQFF.

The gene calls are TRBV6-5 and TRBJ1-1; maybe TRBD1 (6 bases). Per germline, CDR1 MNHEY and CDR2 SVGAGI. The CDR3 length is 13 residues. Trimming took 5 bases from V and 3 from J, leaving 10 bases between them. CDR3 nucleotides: TGTGCCAGCAGTCAACAGGGCTACACTGAAGCTTTCTTT. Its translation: CASSQQGYTEAFF.

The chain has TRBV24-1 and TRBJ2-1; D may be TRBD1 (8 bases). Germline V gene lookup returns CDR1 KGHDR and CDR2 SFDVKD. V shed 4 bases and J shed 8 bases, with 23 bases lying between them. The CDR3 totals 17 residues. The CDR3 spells CATSERGGQGAIDEQFF. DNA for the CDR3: TGTGCCACCAGTGAAAGGGGGGGGCAGGGGGCCATCGATGAGCAGTTCTTC.

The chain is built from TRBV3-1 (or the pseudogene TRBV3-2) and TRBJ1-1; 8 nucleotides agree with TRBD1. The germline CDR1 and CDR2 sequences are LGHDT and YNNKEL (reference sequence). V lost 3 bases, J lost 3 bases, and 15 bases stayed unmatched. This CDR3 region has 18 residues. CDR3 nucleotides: TGTGCCAGCAGCCAGGACCCGACAGGGGTCGGTGAGGACACTGAAGCTTTCTTT. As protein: CASSQDPTGVGEDTEAFF.

The CDR3: CAIRPTGGNDYGYTF. CDR3 nucleotide sequence: TGTGCCATCAGGCCGACAGGGGGGAATGACTATGGCTACACCTTC. The gene calls are TRBV10-3 and TRBJ1-2; 9 bases fit TRBD1. V gave up 6 bases and J gave up 3 bases; unmatched junction bases: 8. The germline gives CDR1 ENHRY, CDR2 SYGVKD. CDR3 length: 15 amino acids.

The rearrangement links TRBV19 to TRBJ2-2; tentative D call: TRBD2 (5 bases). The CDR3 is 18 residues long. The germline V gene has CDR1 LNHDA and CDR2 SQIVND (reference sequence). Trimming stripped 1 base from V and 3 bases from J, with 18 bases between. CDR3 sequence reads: CASSIVGYPSGHTGELFF. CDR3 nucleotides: TGTGCCAGTAGTATAGTGGGCTATCCCAGCGGACACACCGGGGAGCTGTTTTTT.